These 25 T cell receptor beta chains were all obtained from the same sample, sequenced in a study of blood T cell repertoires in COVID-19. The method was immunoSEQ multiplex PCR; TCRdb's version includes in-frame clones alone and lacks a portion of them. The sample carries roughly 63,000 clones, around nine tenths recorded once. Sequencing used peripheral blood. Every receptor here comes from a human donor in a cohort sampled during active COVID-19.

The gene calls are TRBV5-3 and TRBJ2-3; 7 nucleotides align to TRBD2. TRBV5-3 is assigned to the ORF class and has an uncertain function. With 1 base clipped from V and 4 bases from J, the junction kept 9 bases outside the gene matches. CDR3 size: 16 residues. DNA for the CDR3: TGTGCCAGAAGCTTGACTGGACGGGGGGTGGCAGATACGCAGTATTTT. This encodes CARSLTGRGVADTQYF.

The CDR3 nucleotides read TGTGCCGTCCCCCGGGGGGCAGACCCAGGCTATGGCTACACCTTC. Translated: CAVPRGADPGYGYTF. The chain combines TRBV10-3 with TRBJ1-2; the D gene is possibly TRBD1 (6 bases). CDR1 and CDR2 from the germline V gene are ENHRY and SYGVKD. CDR3 length: 15 amino acids. The V end was cut by 11 bases, the J end by 4 bases, with 23 bases between.

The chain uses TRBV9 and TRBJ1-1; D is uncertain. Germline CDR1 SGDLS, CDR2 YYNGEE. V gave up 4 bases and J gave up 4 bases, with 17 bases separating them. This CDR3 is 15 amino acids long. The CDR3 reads CASSQQVLEGTEAFF. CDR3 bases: TGTGCCAGCAGCCAGCAGGTCCTGGAAGGCACTGAAGCTTTCTTT.

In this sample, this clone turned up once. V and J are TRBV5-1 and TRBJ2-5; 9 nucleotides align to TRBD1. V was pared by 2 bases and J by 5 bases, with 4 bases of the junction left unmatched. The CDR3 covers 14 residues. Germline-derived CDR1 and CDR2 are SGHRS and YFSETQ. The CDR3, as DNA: TGCGCCAGCAGCTTAGGGACAGGGTTGGAGACCCAGTACTTC. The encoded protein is CASSLGTGLETQYF.

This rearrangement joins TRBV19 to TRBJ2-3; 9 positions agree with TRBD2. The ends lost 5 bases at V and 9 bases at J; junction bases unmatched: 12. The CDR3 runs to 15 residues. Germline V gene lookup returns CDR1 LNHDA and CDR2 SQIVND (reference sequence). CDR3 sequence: CASSPTSGTPGTQYF. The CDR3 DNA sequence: TGTGCCAGTAGTCCGACTAGCGGAACTCCTGGGACGCAGTATTTT.

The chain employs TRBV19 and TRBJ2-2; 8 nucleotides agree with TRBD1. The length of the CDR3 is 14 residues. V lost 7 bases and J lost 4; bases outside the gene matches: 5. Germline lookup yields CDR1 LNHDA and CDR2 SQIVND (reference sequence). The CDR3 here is CASKGQGTTGELFF. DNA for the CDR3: TGTGCCAGTAAAGGACAGGGCACCACCGGGGAGCTGTTTTTT.

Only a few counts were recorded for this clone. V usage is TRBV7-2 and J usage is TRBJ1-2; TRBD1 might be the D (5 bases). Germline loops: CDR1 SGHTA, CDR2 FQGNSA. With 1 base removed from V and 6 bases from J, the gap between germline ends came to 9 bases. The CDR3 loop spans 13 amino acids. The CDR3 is CASSLVSGNGYTF. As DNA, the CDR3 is TGTGCCAGCAGCTTAGTGTCAGGGAATGGCTACACCTTC. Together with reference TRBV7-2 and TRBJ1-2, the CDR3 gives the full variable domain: GAGVSQSPSNKVTEKGKDVELRCDPISGHTALYWYRQSLGQGLEFLIYFQGNSAPDKSGLPSDRFSAERTGGSVSTLTIQRTQQEDSAVYLCASSLVSGNGYTFGSGTRLTVV.

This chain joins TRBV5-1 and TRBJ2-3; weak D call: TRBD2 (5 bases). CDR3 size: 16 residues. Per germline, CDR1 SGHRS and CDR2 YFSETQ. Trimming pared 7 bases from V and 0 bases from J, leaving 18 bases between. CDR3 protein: CASERSGGPSTDTQYF. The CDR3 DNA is TGCGCCAGCGAGCGAAGCGGCGGGCCTAGCACAGATACGCAGTATTTT.

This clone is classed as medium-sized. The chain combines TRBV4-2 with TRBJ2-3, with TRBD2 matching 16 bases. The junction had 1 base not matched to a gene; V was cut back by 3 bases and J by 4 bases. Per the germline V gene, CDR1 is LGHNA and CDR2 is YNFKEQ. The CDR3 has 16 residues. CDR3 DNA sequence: TGTGCCAGCAGCCACGGGACTAGCGGGGGGGCAGATACGCAGTATTTT. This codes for CASSHGTSGGADTQYF.

The chain's CDR3 is CASSGGTDTQYF. The DNA for the CDR3 is TGCGCCAGCTCCGGGGGGACAGATACGCAGTATTTT. This sequence joins TRBV5-1 and TRBJ2-3; TRBD2 aligns across 7 bases. This CDR3 contains 12 residues. The junction had 2 bases not matched to a gene; V was cut back by 7 bases and J by 3 bases. Germline CDR1 SGHRS, CDR2 YFSETQ.

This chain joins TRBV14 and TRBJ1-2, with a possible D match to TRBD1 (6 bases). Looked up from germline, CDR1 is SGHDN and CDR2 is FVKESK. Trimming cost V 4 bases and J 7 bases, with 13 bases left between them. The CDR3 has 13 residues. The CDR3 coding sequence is TGTGCCAGCAGCCCGGGACAAGCGTTTGGCTACACCTTC. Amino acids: CASSPGQAFGYTF.

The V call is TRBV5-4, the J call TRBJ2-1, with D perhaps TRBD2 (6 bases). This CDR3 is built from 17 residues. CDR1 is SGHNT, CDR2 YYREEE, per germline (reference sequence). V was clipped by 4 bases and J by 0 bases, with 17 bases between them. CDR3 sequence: CASSPGSGPSSYNEQFF. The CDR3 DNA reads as TGTGCCAGCAGCCCGGGTAGCGGACCCAGCTCCTACAATGAGCAGTTCTTC.

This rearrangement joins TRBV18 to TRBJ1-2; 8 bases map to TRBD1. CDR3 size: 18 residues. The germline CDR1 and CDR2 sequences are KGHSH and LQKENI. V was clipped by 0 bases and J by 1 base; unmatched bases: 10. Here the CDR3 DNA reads TGTGCCAGCTCACCACCGATCGGACAGGGAAACCATAACTATGGCTACACCTTC. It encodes CASSPPIGQGNHNYGYTF.

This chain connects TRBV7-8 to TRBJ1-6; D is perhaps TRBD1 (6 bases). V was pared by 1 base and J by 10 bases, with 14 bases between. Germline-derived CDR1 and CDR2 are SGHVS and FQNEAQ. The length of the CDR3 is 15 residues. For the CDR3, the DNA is TGTGCCAGCAGCTTAGGAACAGGGCCTGAATCACCCCTCCACTTT. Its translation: CASSLGTGPESPLHF.

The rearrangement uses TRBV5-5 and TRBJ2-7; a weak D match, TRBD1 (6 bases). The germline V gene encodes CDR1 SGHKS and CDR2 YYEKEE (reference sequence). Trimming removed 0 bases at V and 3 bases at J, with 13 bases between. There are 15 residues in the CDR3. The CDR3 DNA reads TGTGCCAGCAGCTTGGGGAGACAGGAGATCTACGAGCAGTACTTC. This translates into CASSLGRQEIYEQYF.

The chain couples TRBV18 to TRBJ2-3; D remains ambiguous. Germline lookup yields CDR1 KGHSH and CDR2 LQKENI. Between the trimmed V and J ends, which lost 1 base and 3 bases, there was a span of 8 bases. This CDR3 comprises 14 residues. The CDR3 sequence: CASSPRVETDTQYF. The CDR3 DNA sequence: TGTGCCAGCTCACCACGCGTAGAGACAGATACGCAGTATTTT.

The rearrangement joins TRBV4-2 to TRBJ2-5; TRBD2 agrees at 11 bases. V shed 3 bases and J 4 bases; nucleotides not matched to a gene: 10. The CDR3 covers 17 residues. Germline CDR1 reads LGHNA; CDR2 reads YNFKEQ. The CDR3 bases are TGTGCCAGCAGCCAGGAGACTAGCGGGACCTTACGAGAGACCCAGTACTTC. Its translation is CASSQETSGTLRETQYF.

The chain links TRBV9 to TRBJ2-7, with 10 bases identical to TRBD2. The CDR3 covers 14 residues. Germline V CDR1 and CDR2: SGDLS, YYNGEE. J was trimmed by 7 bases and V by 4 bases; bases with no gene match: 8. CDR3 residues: CASSLSGRAGEQYF. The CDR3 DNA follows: TGTGCCAGCAGCCTCAGCGGGAGGGCCGGTGAGCAGTACTTC. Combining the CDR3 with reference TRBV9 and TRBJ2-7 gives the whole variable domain DSGVTQTPKHLITATGQRVTLRCSPRSGDLSVYWYQQSLDQGLQFLIQYYNGEERAKGNILERFSAQQFPDLHSELNLSSLELGDSALYFCASSLSGRAGEQYFGPGTRLTVT.

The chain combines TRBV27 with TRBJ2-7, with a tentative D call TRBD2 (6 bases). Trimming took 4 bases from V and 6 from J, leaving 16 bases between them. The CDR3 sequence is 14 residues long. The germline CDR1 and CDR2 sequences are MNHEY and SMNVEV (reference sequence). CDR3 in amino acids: CASSSRGFRVEQYF. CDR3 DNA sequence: TGTGCCAGCAGTTCCCGGGGGTTCCGGGTCGAGCAGTACTTC.

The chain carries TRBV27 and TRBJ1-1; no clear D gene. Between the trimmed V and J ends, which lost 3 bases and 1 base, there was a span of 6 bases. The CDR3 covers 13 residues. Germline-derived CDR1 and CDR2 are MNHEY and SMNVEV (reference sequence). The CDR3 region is CASSFSQNTEAFF. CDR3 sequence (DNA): TGTGCCAGCAGTTTTTCCCAGAACACTGAAGCTTTCTTT.

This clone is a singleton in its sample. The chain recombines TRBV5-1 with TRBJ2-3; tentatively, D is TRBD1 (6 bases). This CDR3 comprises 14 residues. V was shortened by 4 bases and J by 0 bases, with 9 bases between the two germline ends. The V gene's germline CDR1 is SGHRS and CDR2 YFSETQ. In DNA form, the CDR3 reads TGCGCCAGCAGCGCGACAGGTAGCACAGATACGCAGTATTTT. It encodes CASSATGSTDTQYF.

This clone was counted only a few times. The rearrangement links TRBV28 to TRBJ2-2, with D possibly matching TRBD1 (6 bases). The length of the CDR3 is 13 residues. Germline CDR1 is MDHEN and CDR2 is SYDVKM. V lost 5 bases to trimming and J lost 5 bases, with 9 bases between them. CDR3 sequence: CASSTQGTGELFF. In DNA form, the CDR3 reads TGTGCCAGCAGTACACAGGGAACCGGGGAGCTGTTTTTT.

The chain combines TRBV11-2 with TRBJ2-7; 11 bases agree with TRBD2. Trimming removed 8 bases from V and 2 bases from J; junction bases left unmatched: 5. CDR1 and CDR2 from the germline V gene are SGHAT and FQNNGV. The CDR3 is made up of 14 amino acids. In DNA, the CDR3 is TGTGCCAGCGGCCCTAGCGGGGGGCCCTACGAGCAGTACTTC. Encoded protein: CASGPSGGPYEQYF.

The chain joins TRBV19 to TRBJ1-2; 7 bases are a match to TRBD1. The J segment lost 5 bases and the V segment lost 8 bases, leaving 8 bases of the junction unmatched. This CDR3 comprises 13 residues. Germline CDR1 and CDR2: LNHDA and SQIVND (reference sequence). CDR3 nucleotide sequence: TGTGCCAGTTCGCAGGGGACAGATTATGGCTACACCTTC. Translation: CASSQGTDYGYTF. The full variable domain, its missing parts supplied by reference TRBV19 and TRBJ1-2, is DGGITQSPKYLFRKEGQNVTLSCEQNLNHDAMYWYRQDPGQGLRLIYYSQIVNDFQKGDIAEGYSVSREKKESFPLTVTSAQKNPTAFYLCASSQGTDYGYTFGSGTRLTVV.

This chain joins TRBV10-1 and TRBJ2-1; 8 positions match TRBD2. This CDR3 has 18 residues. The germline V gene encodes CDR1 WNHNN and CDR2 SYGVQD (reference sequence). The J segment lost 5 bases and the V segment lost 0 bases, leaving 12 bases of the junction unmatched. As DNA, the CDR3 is TGCGCCAGCAGTGAGTCGATCGGGCGGGGGGCAACCAACAATGAGCAGTTCTTC. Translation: CASSESIGRGATNNEQFF.